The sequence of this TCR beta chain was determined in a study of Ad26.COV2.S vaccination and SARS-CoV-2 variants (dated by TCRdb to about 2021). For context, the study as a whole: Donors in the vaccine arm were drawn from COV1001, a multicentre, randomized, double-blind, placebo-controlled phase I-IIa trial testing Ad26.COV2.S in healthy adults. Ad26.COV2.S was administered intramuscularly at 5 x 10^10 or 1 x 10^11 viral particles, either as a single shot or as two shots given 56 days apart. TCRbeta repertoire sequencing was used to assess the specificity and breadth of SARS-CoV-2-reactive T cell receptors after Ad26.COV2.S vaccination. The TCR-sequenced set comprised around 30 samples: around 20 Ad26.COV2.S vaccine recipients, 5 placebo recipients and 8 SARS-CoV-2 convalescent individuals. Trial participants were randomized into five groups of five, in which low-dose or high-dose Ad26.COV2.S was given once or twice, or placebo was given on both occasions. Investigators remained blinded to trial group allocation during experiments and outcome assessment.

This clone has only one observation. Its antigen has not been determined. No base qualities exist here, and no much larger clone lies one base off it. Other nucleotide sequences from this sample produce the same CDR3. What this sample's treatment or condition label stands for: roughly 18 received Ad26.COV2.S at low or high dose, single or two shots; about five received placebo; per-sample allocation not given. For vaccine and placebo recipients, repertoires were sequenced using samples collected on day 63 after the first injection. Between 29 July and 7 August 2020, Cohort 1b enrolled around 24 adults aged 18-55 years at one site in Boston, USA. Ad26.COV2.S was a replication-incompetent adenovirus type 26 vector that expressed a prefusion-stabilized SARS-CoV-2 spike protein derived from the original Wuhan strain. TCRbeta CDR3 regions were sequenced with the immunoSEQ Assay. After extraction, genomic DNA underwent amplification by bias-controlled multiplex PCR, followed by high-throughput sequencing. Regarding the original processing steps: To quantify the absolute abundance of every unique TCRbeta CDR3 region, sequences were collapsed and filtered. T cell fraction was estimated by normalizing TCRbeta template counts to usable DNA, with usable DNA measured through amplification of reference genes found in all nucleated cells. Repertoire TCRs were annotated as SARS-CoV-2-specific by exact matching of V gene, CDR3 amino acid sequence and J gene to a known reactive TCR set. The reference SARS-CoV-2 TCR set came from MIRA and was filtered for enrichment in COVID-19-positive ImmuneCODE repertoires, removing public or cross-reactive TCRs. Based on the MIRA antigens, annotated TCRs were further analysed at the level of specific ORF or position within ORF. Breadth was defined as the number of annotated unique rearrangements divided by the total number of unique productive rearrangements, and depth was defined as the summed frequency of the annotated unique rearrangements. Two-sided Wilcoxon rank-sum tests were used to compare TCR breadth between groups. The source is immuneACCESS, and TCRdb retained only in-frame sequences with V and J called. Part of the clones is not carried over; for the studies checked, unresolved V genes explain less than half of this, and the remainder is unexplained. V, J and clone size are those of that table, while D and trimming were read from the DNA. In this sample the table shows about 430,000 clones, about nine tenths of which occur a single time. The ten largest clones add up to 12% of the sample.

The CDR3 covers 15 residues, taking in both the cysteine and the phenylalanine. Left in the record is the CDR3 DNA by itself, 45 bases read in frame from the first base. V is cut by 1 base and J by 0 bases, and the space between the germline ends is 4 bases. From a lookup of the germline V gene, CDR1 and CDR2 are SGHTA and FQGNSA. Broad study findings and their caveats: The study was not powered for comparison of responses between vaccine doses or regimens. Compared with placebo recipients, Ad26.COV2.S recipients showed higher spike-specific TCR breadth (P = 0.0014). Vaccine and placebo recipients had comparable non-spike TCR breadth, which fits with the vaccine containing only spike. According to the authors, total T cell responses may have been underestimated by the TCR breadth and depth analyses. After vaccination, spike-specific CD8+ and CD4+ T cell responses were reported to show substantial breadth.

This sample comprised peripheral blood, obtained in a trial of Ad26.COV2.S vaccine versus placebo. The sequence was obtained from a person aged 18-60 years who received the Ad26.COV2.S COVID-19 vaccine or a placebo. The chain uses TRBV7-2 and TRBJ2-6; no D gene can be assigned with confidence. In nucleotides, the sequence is TGTGCCAGCAGCTTAGTGGGCTCTGGGGCCAACGTCCTGACTTTC. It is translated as CASSLVGSGANVLTF.